This TCR beta chain originates from a study of vaccination and CD4 T cells after COVID-19. The Oncomine TCR Beta short-read assay sequenced DNA from cultured CD4+ T cells. TCRdb re-analysed the PCR reads in MiXCR, keeping a single row per CDR3 protein. The sample lists some 15,000 distinct CDR3 sequences; around 20% were seen once. In germline, CDR1 is SGHTA, CDR2 FQGNSA. The CDR3 contains 14 residues. Trimming took 5 bases from V and 9 from J; bases not matched to a gene: 9. As to this clonotype: Its target is not known.

Described treatment: roughly 11-day PBMC culture with coronavirus spike peptide pools or control peptides (ViraFEST assay). What was sequenced was cultured CD4+ T cells from blood. The sequence came from a human donor with COVID-19. The genes are TRBV7-2 and TRBJ2-3; 9 nucleotides align to TRBD2. CDR3 in DNA: TGTGCCAGCAGCGCCCGACTAGCGGTGCTAACGCAGTATTTT. Translated, it gives CASSARLAVLTQYF.